Below are 32 T cell receptor beta chains sequenced from a single sample in a study of cytomegalovirus exposure and HLA in healthy donors. PCR used 60 Vbeta primers and 13 Jbeta primers. Sequenced by immunoSEQ multiplex PCR; TCRdb stores in-frame clones only, minus some. The table has 150,000 to 200,000 clones, roughly 83% seen once; the top ten hold 0.2% to 0.3%. Sequencing was done on a sample of PBMCs. The source is a boy younger than 18 in good health and CMV-seronegative.

The genes are TRBV29-1 and TRBJ2-3, with a tentative D call TRBD1 (5 bases). The CDR3 has 14 residues. From germline, CDR1 is SQVTM and CDR2 ANQGSEA. Trimming pared 7 bases from V and 4 bases from J, leaving 18 bases between. CDR3 DNA sequence: TGCAGCGCCAAAGGACAACTGTCGGCAGATACGCAGTATTTT. Protein: CSAKGQLSADTQYF.

This chain links TRBV11-2 with TRBJ2-5; possibly TRBD1 for D (6 bases). The CDR3 contains 16 residues. Germline lookup yields CDR1 SGHAT and CDR2 FQNNGV. Trimming stripped 3 bases from V and 4 bases from J, with 18 bases between. The DNA for the CDR3 is TGTGCCAGCAGCTTCTCACAGGGTACGATAATAGAGACCCAGTACTTC. Its protein is CASSFSQGTIIETQYF.

CDR3 loop: CASSRPTGNYGYTF. The CDR3 DNA reads as TGTGCCAGCTCACGACCCACAGGGAACTATGGCTACACCTTC. The chain couples TRBV18 to TRBJ1-2, with D tentatively TRBD1 (6 bases). Germline CDR1 KGHSH, CDR2 LQKENI. Trimming cost V 4 bases and J 2 bases, with 11 bases left between them. The CDR3 contains 14 residues.

As to this clone: The same CDR3 is also encoded by other DNA sequences in this sample. The chain links TRBV4-1 to TRBJ2-3, with 7 bases matching TRBD1. The germline CDR1 and CDR2 sequences are MGHRA and YSYEKL. This CDR3 region has 15 residues. V dropped 1 base and J dropped 2; count of bases not matched to a gene: 3. The CDR3, as DNA: TGCGCCAGCAGCCAAGGCACAGGGGTCACAGATACGCAGTATTTT. Encoded protein: CASSQGTGVTDTQYF.

CDR3 loop: CAWSMTGDGYTF. CDR3 in DNA: TGTGCCTGGAGTATGACAGGGGATGGCTACACCTTC. This chain uses TRBV30 with TRBJ1-2; the match to TRBD1 covers 8 bases. J gave up 6 bases and V 2 bases, and 2 bases lay outside the gene matches. The CDR3 runs 12 residues. The V gene's germline CDR1 is GTSNPN and CDR2 SVGIG (reference sequence).

The chain employs TRBV6-5 and TRBJ2-1; 9 bases are shared with TRBD1. The junction had 8 bases not matched to a gene; V was cut back by 6 bases and J by 5 bases. CDR3 length: 15 residues. Germline CDR1 MNHEY, CDR2 SVGAGI. CDR3 region: CASREQGAQNNEQFF. In nucleotides, the CDR3 is TGTGCCAGCAGGGAACAGGGGGCGCAGAACAATGAGCAGTTCTTC.

In its sample, this clone was seen a few times. The chain has TRBV6-5 and TRBJ2-2; D not certain. The CDR3 totals 14 residues. Trimming took 2 bases from V and 0 from J, leaving 4 bases between them. Germline CDR1 reads MNHEY; CDR2 reads SVGAGI. The CDR3, as DNA: TGTGCCAGCAGTTACCAGTCGAACACCGGGGAGCTGTTTTTT. The encoded protein is CASSYQSNTGELFF.

The chain recombines TRBV6-4 with TRBJ2-1; D perhaps matches TRBD2 (5 bases). Per germline, CDR1 MRHNA and CDR2 SNTAGT. The CDR3 length is 16 residues. Trimming cost V 0 bases and J 1 base, with 10 bases left between them. For the CDR3, the DNA is TGTGCCAGCAGTGACTCTGAGGGCACATCCTACAATGAGCAGTTCTTC. Encoded protein: CASSDSEGTSYNEQFF.

The genes are TRBV7-8 and TRBJ1-2, with D unclear. V dropped 3 bases and J dropped 1 base, with 6 bases sitting between them. Germline V gene data show CDR1 as SGHVS and CDR2 as FQNEAQ. The CDR3 extends over 13 amino acids. CDR3 in DNA: TGTGCCAGCAGCTTGAGGGTTAACTATGGCTACACCTTC. Encoded protein: CASSLRVNYGYTF.

The CDR3 spells CASSSSGTGGRDEQFF. CDR3 nucleotide sequence: TGCGCCAGCAGCTCCTCCGGGACAGGGGGCAGGGATGAGCAGTTCTTC. The V gene is TRBV5-1, the J gene TRBJ2-1; 12 nucleotides align to TRBD1. CDR3 length: 16 residues. The junction had 9 bases not matched to a gene; V was cut back by 3 bases and J by 8 bases. Germline loops: CDR1 SGHRS, CDR2 YFSETQ.

This clone has a single count. The V and J genes are TRBV7-9 and TRBJ2-7; 8 bases are a match to TRBD2. V was clipped by 3 bases and J by 10 bases; unmatched bases: 8. The germline V gene encodes CDR1 SEHNR and CDR2 FQNEAQ (reference sequence). CDR3 length: 13 residues. CDR3 in DNA: TGTGCCAGCAGCTTCGGGCAGCGGGAGTCTCAGTACTTC. The encoded protein is CASSFGQRESQYF.

The V gene is TRBV19, the J gene TRBJ2-2; TRBD2 matches at 8 bases. Unmatched junction bases numbered 6, after V lost 3 bases and J lost 0 bases. Germline CDR1 reads LNHDA; CDR2 reads SQIVND (reference sequence). This CDR3 spans 17 amino acids. The CDR3, as DNA: TGTGCCAGTAGTATTAAAGCGGGGGCCACGAACACCGGGGAGCTGTTTTTT. Protein sequence: CASSIKAGATNTGELFF.

The CDR3 DNA is TGTGCCTGGAGTGTAGCGGGAAGATTTGATTACAATGAGCAGTTCTTC. Its protein product is CAWSVAGRFDYNEQFF. This rearrangement joins TRBV30 to TRBJ2-1; 7 nucleotides agree with TRBD2. The length of the CDR3 is 16 residues. Per the germline V gene, CDR1 is GTSNPN and CDR2 is SVGIG (reference sequence). V lost 0 bases, J lost 4 bases, and 9 bases stayed unmatched.

About this clone: The same CDR3 can be traced to other DNA sequences in this sample. This chain links TRBV27 with TRBJ1-1; 7 nucleotides align to TRBD1. Germline assignment: CDR1 MNHEY and CDR2 SMNVEV (reference sequence). The trim removed 3 bases at V and 1 base at J, leaving 5 bases unmatched. This CDR3 has 15 residues. CDR3 amino acids: CASSFFRTGNTEAFF. The CDR3 nucleotides are TGTGCCAGCAGTTTTTTTCGGACAGGGAACACTGAAGCTTTCTTT.

The chain employs TRBV5-4 and TRBJ2-1, with a tentative D call TRBD1 (6 bases). Per the germline V gene, CDR1 is SGHNT and CDR2 is YYREEE (reference sequence). The CDR3 consists of 14 residues. V gave up 2 bases and J gave up 6 bases, with 12 bases separating them. CDR3 in DNA: TGTGCCAGCAGCTTCGGGACACCAAGCAATGAGCAGTTCTTC. Protein product: CASSFGTPSNEQFF.

V and J are TRBV6-1 and TRBJ1-5, with D possibly being TRBD1 (5 bases). The length of the CDR3 is 15 residues. Per the germline V gene, CDR1 is MNHNS and CDR2 is SASEGT. Trimming removed 0 bases at V and 7 bases at J, with 13 bases between. CDR3 sequence reads: CASSEASGGWQPQHF. CDR3 nucleotide sequence: TGTGCCAGCAGTGAAGCCTCGGGGGGATGGCAGCCCCAGCATTTT.

This clone was counted only a few times. V and J are TRBV9 and TRBJ1-1; no clear D. Between the trimmed V and J ends, which lost 2 bases and 5 bases, there was a span of 16 bases. The CDR3 is 15 residues long. The V gene's germline CDR1 is SGDLS and CDR2 YYNGEE. CDR3 sequence reads: CASSVRGGGYTEAFF. The CDR3 DNA is TGTGCCAGCAGCGTCAGAGGTGGCGGGTATACTGAAGCTTTCTTT. The full variable domain, completed using reference TRBV9 and TRBJ1-1, is DSGVTQTPKHLITATGQRVTLRCSPRSGDLSVYWYQQSLDQGLQFLIQYYNGEERAKGNILERFSAQQFPDLHSELNLSSLELGDSALYFCASSVRGGGYTEAFFGQGTRLTVV.

This clone was counted a few times. CDR3 amino acids: CASSDLAGSYNEQFF. The DNA of the CDR3 is TGTGCCAGCAGTGACTTAGCGGGATCCTACAATGAGCAGTTCTTC. The gene calls are TRBV6-4 and TRBJ2-1; 8 bases are a match to TRBD2. The V and J ends lost 1 base and 1 base, in that order; junction bases with no gene match: 0. This CDR3 spans 15 amino acids. Germline lookup yields CDR1 MRHNA and CDR2 SNTAGT.

V gene TRBV28 combines with J gene TRBJ1-2; tentatively, D is TRBD1 (5 bases). Trimming removed 5 bases from V and 0 bases from J, with 16 bases in between. Looked up from germline, CDR1 is MDHEN and CDR2 is SYDVKM. The CDR3 has 16 residues. CDR3 coding DNA: TGTGCCAGCAGTCAATTCCCAGGGAAAGCTAACTATGGCTACACCTTC. Translated: CASSQFPGKANYGYTF.

The chain carries TRBV27 and TRBJ2-2; 8 nucleotides agree with TRBD1. Germline-derived CDR1 and CDR2 are MNHEY and SMNVEV (reference sequence). This CDR3 region has 20 residues. V lost 5 bases and J lost 6; bases outside the gene matches: 23. This CDR3 is CASSHGPAGGRRTGPGELFF. The CDR3, as DNA: TGTGCCAGCAGTCACGGACCGGCGGGCGGGCGTAGGACAGGGCCCGGGGAGCTGTTTTTT.

The V gene is TRBV5-1, the J gene TRBJ1-2, with D perhaps TRBD1 (5 bases). Germline CDR1 reads SGHRS; CDR2 reads YFSETQ. V was trimmed by 2 bases and J by 7 bases, leaving 15 bases between them. This CDR3 has 14 residues. The CDR3 DNA follows: TGCGCCAGCAGCTTAGGCTTCCAGGGAGGTGGCTACACCTTC. The encoded protein is CASSLGFQGGGYTF.

The rearrangement uses TRBV6-5 and TRBJ1-3, with D possibly matching TRBD1 (5 bases). The V end lost 2 bases, the J end lost 0 bases, and 8 bases lay between the germline ends. CDR1 is MNHEY, CDR2 SVGAGI, per germline. The length of the CDR3 is 15 residues. Here the CDR3 reads CASSYKGLSGNTIYF. The CDR3 DNA reads TGTGCCAGCAGTTACAAGGGGCTCTCTGGAAACACCATATATTTT.

This clone was detected once. V is TRBV5-1 and J is TRBJ1-1, with 8 nucleotides matching TRBD1. V shed 3 bases, J shed 2 bases, and the junction held 9 bases outside the gene matches. The CDR3 contains 16 residues. From germline, CDR1 is SGHRS and CDR2 YFSETQ. The CDR3 nucleotides read TGCGCCAGCAGCTCTGACCGACAGGGGTCTAACACTGAAGCTTTCTTT. It codes for CASSSDRQGSNTEAFF.

This clone has just one count. The CDR3 DNA sequence: TGTGCCAGCAGCGTAGAGGACAGTATGAACACTGAAGCTTTCTTT. This sequence encodes CASSVEDSMNTEAFF. The V gene is TRBV9, the J gene TRBJ1-1; tentative D call: TRBD1 (6 bases). The germline V gene has CDR1 SGDLS and CDR2 YYNGEE. This CDR3 is 15 amino acids long. The ends were cut back, 0 bases at V and 0 bases at J, with 9 bases in the middle.

The chain carries TRBV4-1 and TRBJ1-2; 12 bases map to TRBD1. The CDR3 covers 16 residues. In germline, CDR1 is MGHRA, CDR2 YSYEKL. V gave up 3 bases and J gave up 8 bases; unmatched junction bases: 10. Written as DNA, the CDR3 is TGCGCCAGCAGCCACCCCGGGGGACAGGGGGCTCGAGGCTACACCTTC. Amino acids: CASSHPGGQGARGYTF.

The rearrangement links TRBV7-3 to TRBJ2-7; D may be TRBD2 (5 bases). The CDR3 extends over 14 amino acids. Looked up from germline, CDR1 is SGHTA and CDR2 is FQGTGA. V lost 1 base and J lost 2, with 9 bases in between. The CDR3 reads CASSLSTGTYEQYF. The CDR3 bases are TGTGCCAGCAGCTTAAGCACCGGGACCTACGAGCAGTACTTC.

This clone was found a few times. The chain employs TRBV6-6 and TRBJ1-1, with 8 bases fitting TRBD1. V lost 6 bases and J lost 10; bases outside the gene matches: 7. Germline CDR1 MNHNY, CDR2 SVGAGI (reference sequence). This CDR3 region has 12 residues. This CDR3 reads CASSPRGRGAFF. CDR3 bases: TGTGCCAGCAGCCCCAGGGGGCGCGGAGCTTTCTTT.

The chain joins TRBV7-8 to TRBJ2-1, with D possibly matching TRBD2 (6 bases). V was shortened by 2 bases and J by 13 bases, with 9 bases between the two germline ends. The germline V gene encodes CDR1 SGHVS and CDR2 FQNEAQ. The CDR3 consists of 11 residues. This CDR3 reads CASSLWGVQFF. The CDR3, as DNA: TGTGCCAGCAGCTTATGGGGGGTACAGTTCTTC.

This chain uses TRBV7-6 with TRBJ2-3; 10 positions match TRBD2. Per germline, CDR1 SGHVS and CDR2 FNYEAQ. The length of the CDR3 is 17 residues. The ends lost 1 base at V and 6 bases at J; junction bases unmatched: 10. CDR3 sequence: CASSLVSSGGLRDTQYF. DNA of the CDR3: TGTGCCAGCAGCTTAGTGTCTAGCGGGGGCCTTCGGGATACGCAGTATTTT.

The table lists this clone with a count of one. This rearrangement joins TRBV7-9 to TRBJ2-1; 11 bases line up with TRBD2. V was clipped by 4 bases and J by 2 bases; unmatched bases: 1. Looked up from germline, CDR1 is SEHNR and CDR2 is FQNEAQ (reference sequence). The CDR3 runs to 15 residues. The CDR3 DNA reads TGTGCCAGCAGCTCGACTAGCGGGGCCTACAATGAGCAGTTCTTC. As protein: CASSSTSGAYNEQFF.

This chain links TRBV2 with TRBJ1-1, with D uncertain. The CDR3 length is 14 residues. Germline CDR1 is SNHLY and CDR2 is FYNNEI. Trimming shortened V by 4 bases and J by 6 bases, and 15 bases separated the two germline ends. Written as DNA, the CDR3 is TGTGCCAGCAGTGCGGGCGGGGTCCTTCCTGAAGCTTTCTTT. Encoded protein: CASSAGGVLPEAFF.

The chain uses TRBV14 and TRBJ1-6; 9 bases fit TRBD1. Germline CDR1 and CDR2: SGHDN and FVKESK. The CDR3 contains 14 residues. With 3 bases clipped from V and 10 bases from J, the junction kept 4 bases outside the gene matches. CDR3 in DNA: TGTGCCAGCAGCCAGGGACAGGGTAGATCACCCCTCCACTTT. Encoded protein: CASSQGQGRSPLHF.